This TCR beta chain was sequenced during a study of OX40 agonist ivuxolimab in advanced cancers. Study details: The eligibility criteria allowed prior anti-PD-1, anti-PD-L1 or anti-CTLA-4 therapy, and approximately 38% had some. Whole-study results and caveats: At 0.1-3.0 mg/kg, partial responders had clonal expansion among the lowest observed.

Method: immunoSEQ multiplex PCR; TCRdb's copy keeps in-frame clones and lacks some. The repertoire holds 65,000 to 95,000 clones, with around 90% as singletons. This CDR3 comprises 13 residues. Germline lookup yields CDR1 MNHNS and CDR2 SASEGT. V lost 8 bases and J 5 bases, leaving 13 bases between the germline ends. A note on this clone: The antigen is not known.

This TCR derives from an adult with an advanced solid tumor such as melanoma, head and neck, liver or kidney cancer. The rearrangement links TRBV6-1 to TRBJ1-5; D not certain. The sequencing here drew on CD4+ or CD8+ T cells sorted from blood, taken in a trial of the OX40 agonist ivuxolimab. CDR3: CASGRTEDQPQHF. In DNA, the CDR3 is TGTGCCAGCGGGAGGACGGAGGATCAGCCCCAGCATTTT.